The rows below give T cell receptor beta chains drawn from one sample of a study of blood T cell repertoires in COVID-19. Clones were read by immunoSEQ multiplex PCR, and TCRdb kept only the in-frame ones, dropping some. The sample records tens of thousands of clones, roughly 87% being singletons. What was sequenced was peripheral blood. Every receptor here comes from a man older than 75 in a cohort sampled during active COVID-19. Each CDR3 is given with its conserved first and last residue. A D gene is named only where the DNA matches it firmly. Rows may omit the clone size; those that give it use once, few, many or a size class.

clone_size: .; j_call: TRBJ2-7; d_call: TRBD1; v_call: TRBV6-5; cdr3_aa: CASSLSAGQGYEQYF; cdr3_nt: TGTGCCAGCAGTTTGAGCGCGGGACAGGGCTACGAGCAGTACTTC
clone_size: .; j_call: TRBJ2-3; d_call: .; v_call: TRBV3-1/TRBV3-2; cdr3_aa: CASSRTSLTDTQYF; cdr3_nt: TGTGCCAGCAGCCGTACTAGCCTCACAGATACGCAGTATTTT
clone_size: .; j_call: TRBJ2-2; d_call: .; v_call: TRBV19; cdr3_aa: CASTLQGGSNTGELFF; cdr3_nt: TGTGCCAGTACTCTTCAAGGGGGATCGAACACCGGGGAGCTGTTTTTT
clone_size: once; j_call: TRBJ2-5; d_call: TRBD2; v_call: TRBV5-1; cdr3_aa: CASSRGLAGGKRETQYF; cdr3_nt: TGCGCCAGCAGCCGCGGACTAGCGGGGGGGAAGCGCGAGACCCAGTACTTC
clone_size: .; j_call: TRBJ2-5; d_call: TRBD1; v_call: TRBV6-6; cdr3_aa: CASSSLGQGAETQYF; cdr3_nt: TGTGCCAGCAGTTCTCTGGGACAGGGGGCTGAGACCCAGTACTTC
clone_size: .; j_call: TRBJ1-2; d_call: .; v_call: TRBV5-1; cdr3_aa: CASSLETLGDGYTF; cdr3_nt: TGCGCCAGCAGCTTGGAGACATTGGGAGATGGCTACACCTTC
clone_size: .; j_call: TRBJ2-1; d_call: .; v_call: TRBV6-5; cdr3_aa: CASSTSRHYNEQFF; cdr3_nt: TGTGCCAGCAGTACTAGCCGCCACTACAATGAGCAGTTCTTC
clone_size: .; j_call: TRBJ2-3; d_call: .; v_call: TRBV6-5; cdr3_aa: CASNRVGLPDTQYF; cdr3_nt: TGTGCCAGCAATCGGGTGGGGCTCCCAGATACGCAGTATTTT
clone_size: .; j_call: TRBJ2-1; d_call: TRBD2; v_call: TRBV7-3; cdr3_aa: CASSPTRGGRNEQFF; cdr3_nt: TGTGCCAGCAGCCCGACCCGGGGCGGGAGGAATGAGCAGTTCTTC
clone_size: .; j_call: TRBJ2-6; d_call: TRBD2; v_call: TRBV6-2/TRBV6-3; cdr3_aa: CASSPGGGDGANVLTF; cdr3_nt: TGTGCCAGCAGTCCAGGCGGGGGGGATGGGGCCAACGTCCTGACTTTC
clone_size: once; j_call: TRBJ1-3; d_call: TRBD1; v_call: TRBV19; cdr3_aa: CATFGQGGGNTIYF; cdr3_nt: TGTGCCACATTTGGACAGGGGGGAGGAAACACCATATATTTT
clone_size: .; j_call: TRBJ1-1; d_call: .; v_call: TRBV27; cdr3_aa: CASSPTIGPAFF; cdr3_nt: TGTGCCAGCAGCCCGACTATTGGACCAGCTTTCTTT
clone_size: .; j_call: TRBJ2-5; d_call: TRBD1; v_call: TRBV11-3; cdr3_aa: CASSRGQGGGETQYF; cdr3_nt: TGTGCCAGCAGCCGAGGACAGGGGGGTGGGGAGACCCAGTACTTC
clone_size: .; j_call: TRBJ1-2; d_call: TRBD1; v_call: TRBV6-5; cdr3_aa: CASSYTSSTGVYTF; cdr3_nt: TGTGCCAGCAGTTACACCTCGTCAACAGGGGTATACACCTTC
clone_size: .; j_call: TRBJ1-1; d_call: .; v_call: TRBV23-1; cdr3_aa: CASSQSERMNTEAFF; cdr3_nt: TGCGCCAGCAGTCAATCAGAGCGGATGAACACTGAAGCTTTCTTT
clone_size: .; j_call: TRBJ2-3; d_call: .; v_call: TRBV9; cdr3_aa: CASSKSGRSADTQYF; cdr3_nt: TGTGCCAGCAGCAAAAGCGGACGGTCGGCAGATACGCAGTATTTT
clone_size: once; j_call: TRBJ1-1; d_call: .; v_call: TRBV6-5; cdr3_aa: CASSYTEHTEAFF; cdr3_nt: TGTGCCAGCAGTTACACAGAGCACACTGAAGCTTTCTTT
clone_size: once; j_call: TRBJ2-7; d_call: TRBD1; v_call: TRBV27; cdr3_aa: CASSWGQGIYEQYF; cdr3_nt: TGTGCCAGCAGTTGGGGACAGGGGATTTACGAGCAGTACTTC
clone_size: .; j_call: TRBJ2-3; d_call: .; v_call: TRBV10-3; cdr3_aa: CAIRPWAPTGLDTQYF; cdr3_nt: TGTGCCATCAGGCCGTGGGCGCCCACGGGGTTAGATACGCAGTATTTT
clone_size: .; j_call: TRBJ1-1; d_call: .; v_call: TRBV27; cdr3_aa: CASSSRQGPEAFF; cdr3_nt: TGTGCCAGCAGTTCCCGGCAGGGGCCTGAAGCTTTCTTT
clone_size: .; j_call: TRBJ2-1; d_call: TRBD2; v_call: TRBV3-1/TRBV3-2; cdr3_aa: CASSPTSGGARNEQFF; cdr3_nt: TGTGCCAGCAGCCCAACTAGCGGGGGGGCCAGGAATGAGCAGTTCTTC
clone_size: .; j_call: TRBJ1-5; d_call: TRBD1; v_call: TRBV3-1/TRBV3-2; cdr3_aa: CASSPSDDRGDQPQHF; cdr3_nt: TGTGCCAGCAGCCCTTCCGATGACAGGGGTGATCAGCCCCAGCATTTT
clone_size: once; j_call: TRBJ1-2; d_call: .; v_call: TRBV2; cdr3_aa: CASSELPSYGYTF; cdr3_nt: TGTGCCAGCAGTGAGCTACCTTCTTATGGCTACACCTTC
clone_size: once; j_call: TRBJ2-7; d_call: TRBD1; v_call: TRBV19; cdr3_aa: CASSLDRGPAEQYF; cdr3_nt: TGTGCCAGTAGTCTCGACAGGGGGCCGGCCGAGCAGTACTTC
clone_size: .; j_call: TRBJ1-1; d_call: .; v_call: TRBV6-5; cdr3_aa: CASSLSGSVNTEAFF; cdr3_nt: TGTGCCAGCAGTTTAAGCGGATCGGTGAACACTGAAGCTTTCTTT
clone_size: once; j_call: TRBJ2-5; d_call: TRBD2; v_call: TRBV27; cdr3_aa: CASSLWSSGTRETQYF; cdr3_nt: TGTGCCAGCAGTTTATGGTCTAGCGGGACCCGAGAGACCCAGTACTTC
clone_size: .; j_call: TRBJ1-1; d_call: TRBD1; v_call: TRBV18; cdr3_aa: CASSPDRGQGTEAFF; cdr3_nt: TGTGCCAGCTCACCGGACAGGGGGCAGGGCACTGAAGCTTTCTTT
clone_size: .; j_call: TRBJ1-4; d_call: TRBD1; v_call: TRBV4-1; cdr3_aa: CASSQGGQGNNEKLFF; cdr3_nt: TGCGCCAGCAGCCAAGGCGGACAGGGAAATAATGAAAAACTGTTTTTT
clone_size: .; j_call: TRBJ2-4; d_call: .; v_call: TRBV7-3; cdr3_aa: CASSLSTAGKNIQYF; cdr3_nt: TGTGCCAGCAGCTTAAGTACGGCCGGGAAAAACATTCAGTACTTC
clone_size: .; j_call: TRBJ1-5; d_call: .; v_call: TRBV6-5; cdr3_aa: CASSLGQGNQPQHF; cdr3_nt: TGTGCCAGCAGCCTCGGACAAGGCAATCAGCCCCAGCATTTT
clone_size: few; j_call: TRBJ2-1; d_call: TRBD2; v_call: TRBV19; cdr3_aa: CASASGRAGEQFF; cdr3_nt: TGTGCCAGTGCTAGCGGGAGGGCTGGTGAGCAGTTCTTC
clone_size: few; j_call: TRBJ1-1; d_call: .; v_call: TRBV14; cdr3_aa: CASSQYVGANTEAFF; cdr3_nt: TGTGCCAGCAGCCAATACGTGGGGGCGAACACTGAAGCTTTCTTT
clone_size: .; j_call: TRBJ1-2; d_call: TRBD1; v_call: TRBV5-6; cdr3_aa: CASSSSDRGYGYTF; cdr3_nt: TGTGCCAGCAGCTCATCTGACAGGGGCTATGGCTACACCTTC
clone_size: once; j_call: TRBJ1-6; d_call: TRBD1; v_call: TRBV9; cdr3_aa: CASSATGSSYNSPLHF; cdr3_nt: TGTGCCAGCAGCGCGACAGGGAGCTCCTATAATTCACCCCTCCACTTT
clone_size: .; j_call: TRBJ2-2; d_call: .; v_call: TRBV29-1; cdr3_aa: CSVGGLTGELFF; cdr3_nt: TGCAGCGTTGGGGGGCTCACCGGGGAGCTGTTTTTT
clone_size: .; j_call: TRBJ1-2; d_call: TRBD1; v_call: TRBV27; cdr3_aa: CASSLLGQGANNYGYTF; cdr3_nt: TGTGCCAGCAGTTTATTGGGACAGGGGGCCAATAACTATGGCTACACCTTC
clone_size: .; j_call: TRBJ1-2; d_call: TRBD1; v_call: TRBV5-6; cdr3_aa: CASSNQQGYGYTF; cdr3_nt: TGTGCCAGCAGCAATCAACAGGGGTATGGCTACACCTTC
clone_size: .; j_call: TRBJ1-5; d_call: TRBD1; v_call: TRBV6-5; cdr3_aa: CASSPTGGGQPQHF; cdr3_nt: TGTGCCAGCAGCCCGACAGGGGGAGGGCAGCCCCAGCATTTT
clone_size: .; j_call: TRBJ1-4; d_call: .; v_call: TRBV6-2/TRBV6-3; cdr3_aa: CASSRGSDEKLFF; cdr3_nt: TGTGCCAGCAGCAGGGGTTCAGATGAAAAACTGTTTTTT
clone_size: .; j_call: TRBJ1-1; d_call: .; v_call: TRBV4-2; cdr3_aa: CASSQETDPEAFF; cdr3_nt: TGTGCCAGCAGCCAAGAGACAGACCCTGAAGCTTTCTTT
clone_size: .; j_call: TRBJ2-7; d_call: TRBD1; v_call: TRBV3-1/TRBV3-2; cdr3_aa: CASSQPGQQEQYF; cdr3_nt: TGTGCCAGCAGCCAACCGGGACAGCAAGAGCAGTACTTC
clone_size: once; j_call: TRBJ1-2; d_call: TRBD1; v_call: TRBV25-1; cdr3_aa: CASSEGQARNYGYTF; cdr3_nt: TGTGCCAGCAGTGAGGGACAGGCGAGGAACTATGGCTACACCTTC
clone_size: .; j_call: TRBJ2-3; d_call: TRBD2; v_call: TRBV5-8; cdr3_aa: CASSLGGPSGRAQYF; cdr3_nt: TGTGCCAGCAGCTTGGGAGGGCCTAGCGGGAGGGCCCAGTATTTT
clone_size: .; j_call: TRBJ2-6; d_call: .; v_call: TRBV5-1; cdr3_aa: CASSVQPSGANVLTF; cdr3_nt: TGCGCCAGCAGCGTACAGCCTTCTGGGGCCAACGTCCTGACTTTC
clone_size: .; j_call: TRBJ1-3; d_call: TRBD1; v_call: TRBV4-1; cdr3_aa: CASSPGQGSGNTIYF; cdr3_nt: TGCGCCAGCAGCCCTGGACAGGGCTCTGGAAACACCATATATTTT